This T cell receptor beta chain was sequenced in a study of blood T cell repertoires in COVID-19. Study information: PBMCs, B-cell-depleted T cells, or T cells provided the cDNA or gDNA that made up the material.

Methods used by the authors: The authors estimated nucleated cell counts from reference gene primer amplification. Libraries were prepared by immunoSEQ multiplex PCR; TCRdb keeps only in-frame clonotypes and omits some of them. V, J and clone size were drawn from that table, and D and trimming were deduced from the DNA. The sample records over 55,000 clones, over 80% being singletons. Germline-derived CDR1 and CDR2 are SGHVS and FNYEAQ. CDR3 length: 16 residues. V gave up 5 bases and J gave up 4 bases; unmatched junction bases: 4. The receptor was isolated from a human donor in a cohort sampled during active COVID-19. Material for sequencing was peripheral blood. The chain joins TRBV7-6 to TRBJ2-2; the match to TRBD2 covers 13 bases. The CDR3 DNA reads as TGTGCCAGCAGCCCCAGGACTAGCGGGGGCACCGGGGAGCTGTTTTTT. Protein product: CASSPRTSGGTGELFF.